Listed below are T cell receptor beta chains from one sample, sequenced in a study of blood T cell repertoires in COVID-19. Sequenced by immunoSEQ multiplex PCR; TCRdb stores in-frame clones only, minus some. The sample records more than 45,000 clones, 85% being singletons. The sample taken for sequencing was peripheral blood. These receptors were taken from a human donor in a cohort sampled during active COVID-19. Both conserved end residues are part of each CDR3. A D gene is named only where the DNA matches it firmly. Clone size is not always given. Where it is, it says once, few, many or a class for expanded clones.

TRBJ1-3 - TRBV19 - TGTGCCACCACAGGGAATGGAGCTTCTGGAAACACCATATATTTT CATTGNGASGNTIYF
TRBJ1-5 - TRBV12-5 - TGTGCTAGTGGCCAAGGGTCGGGGGATAGCAATCAGCCCCAGCATTTT CASGQGSGDSNQPQHF
TRBJ2-5 - TRBV20-1 - TGCAGTGCTTCTAGAAAGGAGACCCAGTACTTC CSASRKETQYF
TRBJ2-3 TRBD1 TRBV9 - TGTGCCAGCAGCGTAGGAACAGGGGGAGAGGTAGATACGCAGTATTTT CASSVGTGGEVDTQYF
TRBJ1-6 - TRBV7-9 - TGTGCCAGCGAAGGGGGTCGGGGTTCACCCCTCCACTTT CASEGGRGSPLHF
TRBJ1-2 TRBD1 TRBV29-1 - TGCAGCGTACTAAGTACAGGGGACTATGGCTACACCTTC CSVLSTGDYGYTF
TRBJ1-4 TRBD1 TRBV2 - TGTGCCAGCAGGGGGACAGGGGCCCCTAATGAAAAACTGTTTTTT CASRGTGAPNEKLFF
TRBJ2-7 - TRBV10-1 few TGCGCCAGCACTCCAGGGGATCGCTACGAGCAGTACTTC CASTPGDRYEQYF
TRBJ2-2 TRBD1 TRBV19 - TGTGCCAGCCTAGGACAGGGGGCGCCTGGGGAGCTGTTTTTT CASLGQGAPGELFF
TRBJ2-7 TRBD1 TRBV5-1 - TGCGCCAGCAGCGACCCGGGACAGGGGGGCCACGAGCAGTACTTC CASSDPGQGGHEQYF
TRBJ2-2 TRBD1 TRBV6-2/TRBV6-3 - TGTGCCAGCAGTTACCATTGGACAGGGGGCACCGGGGAGCTGTTTTTT CASSYHWTGGTGELFF
TRBJ1-5 TRBD1 TRBV30 once TGTGCCTGCACCAGGGGGCGAGATCAGCCCCAGCATTTT CACTRGRDQPQHF
TRBJ1-1 - TRBV27 - TGTGCCAGCAGTTTATCCGGTATTCTGGTGCCTGAAGCTTTCTTT CASSLSGILVPEAFF
TRBJ1-6 - TRBV5-6 - TGTGCCAGCAGCTTGGGGTGGGGGCAGGATTCACCCCTCCACTTT CASSLGWGQDSPLHF
TRBJ2-3 TRBD2 TRBV12-3/TRBV12-4 - TGTGCCAGTGGGACTAGCGGAACAGATACGCAGTATTTT CASGTSGTDTQYF
TRBJ2-2 - TRBV27 once TGTGCCAGCAGTTTTCGTCTACAGGGAGCGGCCGGGGAGCTGTTTTTT CASSFRLQGAAGELFF
TRBJ2-2 TRBD2 TRBV5-1 - TGCGCCAGCAGCACACTAGCGGGAGTCGGTACCGGGGAGCTGTTTTTT CASSTLAGVGTGELFF
TRBJ2-5 - TRBV30 - TGTGCCTGGAACAGGGAAGGGGAGACCCAGTACTTC CAWNREGETQYF
TRBJ1-1 - TRBV19 - TGTGCCAGTATACGGGGGTTAGAGGACACTGAAGCTTTCTTT CASIRGLEDTEAFF
TRBJ2-2 - TRBV7-8 - TGTGCCAGCAGCTTAACGCCCGCGGGGCGGACCGGGGAGCTGTTTTTT CASSLTPAGRTGELFF
TRBJ2-4 TRBD1 TRBV13 - TGTGCCAGCAGCTTAGGACAGGGGAACATTCAGTACTTC CASSLGQGNIQYF
TRBJ1-2 - TRBV6-6 - TGTGCCAGCAGCCTAGGGACTTTGGCTAACTATGGCTACACCTTC CASSLGTLANYGYTF
TRBJ1-2 - TRBV5-6 - TGTGCCAGCAGCAATCCCAGGACAGACTATGGCTACACCTTC CASSNPRTDYGYTF
TRBJ2-7 TRBD2 TRBV29-1 - TGCAGCGCCCAATTAGGGACTAGCGGGAACTACGAGCAGTACTTC CSAQLGTSGNYEQYF
TRBJ1-4 - TRBV7-6 - TGTGCCAGCAGCTTAGGGGGGGTTCACGGGAAACTGTTTTTT CASSLGGVHGKLFF
TRBJ2-1 TRBD1 TRBV18 once TGTGCCAGCTCACCACTCGCAGGGGGCGCGAAAAATGAGCAGTTCTTC CASSPLAGGAKNEQFF
TRBJ1-5 - TRBV28 - TGTGCCAGCAGCATGGGGGGGGCAAGCAATCAGCCCCAGCATTTT CASSMGGASNQPQHF
TRBJ1-6 - TRBV10-3 - TGTGCCATCAAAGAGGACAGAAGCTCACCCCTCCACTTT CAIKEDRSSPLHF
TRBJ1-1 - TRBV6-5 - TGTGCCAGCAGACCCTCGGGGGGAAGTGAAGCTTTCTTT CASRPSGGSEAFF
TRBJ2-1 TRBD1 TRBV19 - TGTGCCAGTAAGGGTTTAGGGTGGGACAGGGGCTTAGTTGAGCAGTTCTTC CASKGLGWDRGLVEQFF
TRBJ2-7 - TRBV11-3 - TGTGCCACCCGGGGGGGGACAGAGCACGAGCAGTACTTC CATRGGTEHEQYF
TRBJ2-5 - TRBV7-8 - TGTGCCAGCAGCACGGACATTAGTCCGGAGACCCAGTACTTC CASSTDISPETQYF
TRBJ1-2 - TRBV5-1 - TGCGCCAGCAGCTTGACCAGGGCTAACTATGGCTACACCTTC CASSLTRANYGYTF
TRBJ1-4 TRBD1 TRBV7-9 large TGTGCCAGCAGCACAGGGGCGGTTAATGAAAAACTGTTTTTT CASSTGAVNEKLFF
TRBJ1-3 - TRBV28 once TGTGCCAGCAGTTCGGCAGGGACTGGAAACACCATATATTTT CASSSAGTGNTIYF
TRBJ2-7 - TRBV11-3 - TGTGCCAGCAGCTCGGGAGCGACCTACGAGCAGTACTTC CASSSGATYEQYF
TRBJ2-3 - TRBV2 - TGTGCCAGCAGTACCTGGACAGAAAGCACAGATACGCAGTATTTT CASSTWTESTDTQYF
TRBJ2-7 - TRBV4-2 - TGTGCCAGCAGCCAAGAAGACTTCTCCTACGAGCAGTACTTC CASSQEDFSYEQYF
TRBJ1-5 TRBD1 TRBV29-1 once TGCAGCGTTATCGACAGGGGGACCAATCAGCCCCAGCATTTT CSVIDRGTNQPQHF
TRBJ2-5 - TRBV25-1 - TGTGCCAGCCTGTACCAAGAGACCCAGTACTTC CASLYQETQYF
TRBJ1-2 TRBD1 TRBV10-3 - TGTGCCTCCAGGGGGACAGGGACCTATGGCTACACCTTC CASRGTGTYGYTF
TRBJ1-5 - TRBV30 - TGTGCCTGGAGTGTAGAGAACCCCCTCGGTTATCAGCCCCAGCATTTT CAWSVENPLGYQPQHF
TRBJ1-2 - TRBV12-5 once TGTGCTAGTGGCCGGTTCGAGGGAGGCTACACCTTC CASGRFEGGYTF
TRBJ1-1 - TRBV13 - TGTGCCAGCAGCTTTAAGGGGAAAGGCACTGAAGCTTTCTTT CASSFKGKGTEAFF
TRBJ1-6 TRBD1 TRBV14 - TGTGCCAGCAGCCAAGGGACAGGCTCATACTCCTATAATTCACCCCTCCACTTT CASSQGTGSYSYNSPLHF
TRBJ1-2 - TRBV28 once TGTGCCAGCAGTTTCGGTCTGGGGGAGGGGGACTATGGCTACACCTTC CASSFGLGEGDYGYTF
TRBJ1-1 - TRBV7-9 - TGTGCCAGCAGCTTGGCGCAGGGACAAAACACTGAAGCTTTCTTT CASSLAQGQNTEAFF
TRBJ2-5 - TRBV12-3/TRBV12-4 - TGTGCCAGCAGTTATCCGCCGGGGACCCAGTACTTC CASSYPPGTQYF